The 27 T cell receptor beta chains reported below all come from one sample, sequenced in a study of control samples from healthy donors and cancer patients. Using immunoSEQ multiplex PCR, the repertoire was profiled, and TCRdb retains in-frame clones only, with some absent. The profile covers just over 90,000 clones, with about 86% appearing a single time and 1.3% taken by the ten largest. Sequenced material: blood. These receptor sequences come from a woman aged 50 to 65 in good health.

The V call is TRBV7-9, the J call TRBJ2-5, with D possibly matching TRBD2 (6 bases). The CDR3 sequence is 15 residues long. V lost 5 bases, J lost 1 base, and 14 bases lay in between. Per germline, CDR1 SEHNR and CDR2 FQNEAQ (reference sequence). The CDR3 spells CASSLNRGSQETQYF. The CDR3 region has the DNA TGTGCCAGCAGCCTCAATCGGGGGTCCCAAGAGACCCAGTACTTC.

Details on this clone: Other DNA sequences in the same sample also yield this CDR3. The rearrangement joins TRBV6-2 or TRBV6-3 to TRBJ1-5; 8 bases match TRBD1. Germline-derived CDR1 and CDR2 are MNHEY and SVGEGT. The ends lost 5 bases at V and 4 bases at J; junction bases unmatched: 4. The CDR3 spans 14 residues. Written as DNA, the CDR3 is TGTGCCAGCAGTGGACAGGGAGGAAATCAGCCCCAGCATTTT. Translation gives CASSGQGGNQPQHF.

The CDR3 region is CASSQDFAASSYEQYF. CDR3 sequence (DNA): TGCGCCAGCAGCCAAGATTTTGCGGCGAGCTCCTACGAGCAGTACTTC. V gene TRBV4-3 combines with J gene TRBJ2-7; no clear D. CDR3 length equals 16 residues. Per germline, CDR1 LGHNA and CDR2 YSLEER. The V and J ends lost 0 bases and 0 bases respectively, with 12 bases between them.

The chain couples TRBV7-2 to TRBJ2-1; weak D call: TRBD1 (6 bases). The CDR3 length is 14 residues. Germline V CDR1 and CDR2: SGHTA, FQGNSA. Deletions cut 0 bases from V and 4 bases from J, with 7 bases between. As DNA, the CDR3 is TGTGCCAGCAGCTTAGCGGGGGCATACAATGAGCAGTTCTTC. This sequence encodes CASSLAGAYNEQFF.

The chain employs TRBV7-2 and TRBJ1-2, with D tentatively TRBD1 (5 bases). The CDR3 contains 17 residues. Germline V gives CDR1 SGHTA, CDR2 FQGNSA. Trimming stripped 1 base from V and 5 bases from J, with 20 bases between. Here the CDR3 DNA reads TGTGCCAGCAGCTTAGTTCTGGAGTGGGGGAAGGGGTATGGCTACACCTTC. It encodes CASSLVLEWGKGYGYTF.

This chain joins TRBV28 and TRBJ1-4; perhaps TRBD1 as D (5 bases). V lost 7 bases and J 7 bases, leaving 16 bases between the germline ends. The germline V gene encodes CDR1 MDHEN and CDR2 SYDVKM. This CDR3 contains 14 residues. The CDR3 DNA is TGTGCCAGCACCTTGGCCCTGCAGGGTGAAAAACTGTTTTTT. Residues: CASTLALQGEKLFF. Filled out from reference TRBV28 and TRBJ1-4, the complete variable domain reads DVKVTQSSRYLVKRTGEKVFLECVQDMDHENMFWYRQDPGLGLRLIYFSYDVKMKEKGDIPEGYSVSREKKERFSLILESASTNQTSMYLCASTLALQGEKLFFGSGTQLSVL.

The chain is built from TRBV4-3 and TRBJ1-5; tentative D call: TRBD1 (5 bases). V lost 4 bases and J 4 bases, leaving 11 bases between the germline ends. The CDR3 is 14 amino acids. Germline loops: CDR1 LGHNA, CDR2 YSLEER. The DNA for the CDR3 is TGCGCCAGCAGCCTAGGGACCGAAAATCAGCCCCAGCATTTT. Translating gives CASSLGTENQPQHF.

The V gene is TRBV2, the J gene TRBJ2-3; D ambiguous. The CDR3 is 15 amino acids. V lost 7 bases and J 0 bases, leaving 14 bases between the germline ends. The germline V gene has CDR1 SNHLY and CDR2 FYNNEI. The CDR3 reads CASMRQASSTDTQYF. DNA for the CDR3: TGTGCCAGCATGAGGCAGGCTTCTAGCACAGATACGCAGTATTTT.

A single count supports this clone. The V call is TRBV12-3 or TRBV12-4, the J call TRBJ2-1; D unresolved. CDR3 length: 12 amino acids. V lost 6 bases and J lost 4, with 7 bases in between. CDR3 sequence (DNA): TGTGCCAGCAGACACATGTACAATGAGCAGTTCTTC. It is translated as CASRHMYNEQFF.

This clone has just one count. The chain links TRBV28 to TRBJ2-1, with 8 bases identical to TRBD2. Losses at the gene ends were 3 bases for V and 7 bases for J; bases not matched to a gene: 2. Germline CDR1 reads MDHEN; CDR2 reads SYDVKM. The CDR3 covers 13 residues. DNA of the CDR3: TGTGCCAGCAGTTTGGAGCGGGAGAATGAGCAGTTCTTC. Amino acids: CASSLERENEQFF.

This chain uses TRBV5-1 with TRBJ1-3; the match to TRBD1 covers 10 bases. V dropped 4 bases and J dropped 12; count of bases not matched to a gene: 7. The CDR3 runs 13 residues. Germline V gene sequence: CDR1 SGHRS, CDR2 YFSETQ. The CDR3 DNA reads TGCGCCAGCAGCCTGAGACAGGGGGCGAACATATATTTT. This encodes CASSLRQGANIYF.

V is TRBV4-2 and J is TRBJ1-1; weak D call: TRBD1 (5 bases). V lost 2 bases and J lost 5, with 15 bases in between. Germline V gives CDR1 LGHNA, CDR2 YNFKEQ. This CDR3 comprises 15 residues. The CDR3 protein is CASSQSLRGRTEAFF. DNA of the CDR3: TGTGCCAGCAGCCAATCCCTCCGGGGGAGGACTGAAGCTTTCTTT.

This chain links TRBV9 with TRBJ2-7, with 9 bases fitting TRBD1. V shed 1 base and J 0 bases; nucleotides not matched to a gene: 2. The CDR3 runs to 15 residues. Germline lookup yields CDR1 SGDLS and CDR2 YYNGEE. This CDR3 is CASSVKTGGSYEQYF. CDR3 bases: TGTGCCAGCAGCGTAAAGACAGGGGGCTCCTACGAGCAGTACTTC. The full variable domain, with the rest looked up from reference TRBV9 and TRBJ2-7, is DSGVTQTPKHLITATGQRVTLRCSPRSGDLSVYWYQQSLDQGLQFLIQYYNGEERAKGNILERFSAQQFPDLHSELNLSSLELGDSALYFCASSVKTGGSYEQYFGPGTRLTVT.

The chain carries TRBV4-1 and TRBJ1-1; tentatively, D is TRBD1 (6 bases). V dropped 1 base and J dropped 1 base, with 10 bases sitting between them. The CDR3 consists of 15 residues. The germline CDR1 and CDR2 sequences are MGHRA and YSYEKL. The CDR3 loop reads CASSQAQGPNTEAFF. CDR3 in DNA: TGCGCCAGCAGCCAAGCACAGGGCCCGAACACTGAAGCTTTCTTT.

This clone was seen a few times. The chain couples TRBV20-1 to TRBJ1-2; D not resolved. V gave up 6 bases and J gave up 5 bases, with 19 bases separating them. Germline CDR1 DFQATT, CDR2 SNEGSKA (reference sequence). The CDR3 sequence is 14 residues long. CDR3 in amino acids: CSASGSSLRYGYTF. Written as DNA, the CDR3 is TGCAGTGCGAGTGGCAGTAGCCTCAGGTATGGCTACACCTTC.

The gene calls are TRBV27 and TRBJ1-2, with D perhaps matching TRBD1 (5 bases). Trimming removed 6 bases at V and 0 bases at J, with 17 bases between. The V gene's germline CDR1 is MNHEY and CDR2 SMNVEV (reference sequence). The CDR3 spans 16 residues. The CDR3 loop reads CASRGAGIPANYGYTF. The CDR3, as DNA: TGTGCCAGCAGAGGGGCAGGGATACCAGCTAACTATGGCTACACCTTC.

This chain joins TRBV5-5 and TRBJ2-5; D gene unclear. The CDR3 loop spans 13 amino acids. In germline, CDR1 is SGHKS, CDR2 YYEKEE (reference sequence). V was cut by 2 bases and J by 2 bases, with 7 bases left in between. The CDR3 spells CASSFGSQETQYF. CDR3 nucleotides: TGTGCCAGCAGCTTTGGCAGTCAAGAGACCCAGTACTTC.

The chain's CDR3 is CASSSDSLNTEAFF. The CDR3 coding sequence is TGTGCCAGCAGCTCGGACAGTTTAAACACTGAAGCTTTCTTT. The chain uses TRBV7-3 and TRBJ1-1; maybe TRBD1 (6 bases). Germline CDR1 and CDR2: SGHTA and FQGTGA. Trimming shortened V by 4 bases and J by 2 bases, and 11 bases separated the two germline ends. This CDR3 is built from 14 residues.

The V call is TRBV5-8, the J call TRBJ2-6, with 7 nucleotides matching TRBD2. The V and J ends lost 4 bases and 0 bases, in that order; junction bases with no gene match: 1. This CDR3 is built from 15 residues. The germline CDR1 and CDR2 sequences are SGHTS and YDEGEE. The CDR3, as DNA: TGTGCCAGCAGCCGGGACTACTCTGGGGCCAACGTCCTGACTTTC. Translation: CASSRDYSGANVLTF.

The rearrangement joins TRBV12-3 or TRBV12-4 to TRBJ2-7; D is perhaps TRBD1 (6 bases). The CDR3 consists of 13 residues. The ends were cut back, 8 bases at V and 4 bases at J, with 15 bases in the middle. CDR3 in amino acids: CASQRQVSYEQYF. The DNA for the CDR3 is TGTGCCAGCCAACGACAGGTGTCTTACGAGCAGTACTTC.

CDR3 protein: CASSPQYEKLFF. The CDR3 DNA reads TGTGCCAGCTCACCCCAATACGAAAAACTGTTTTTT. This chain joins TRBV18 and TRBJ1-4; no definite D call. The CDR3 runs 12 residues. Trimming stripped 3 bases from V and 8 bases from J, with 7 bases between. The germline CDR1 and CDR2 sequences are KGHSH and LQKENI.

This chain links TRBV5-1 with TRBJ2-1; 9 positions agree with TRBD2. Per germline, CDR1 SGHRS and CDR2 YFSETQ. The CDR3 has 14 residues. Germline trimming cut 4 bases from V and 6 bases from J; bases unmatched to any gene: 5. The CDR3 is CASSGSGGINEQFF. CDR3 sequence (DNA): TGCGCCAGCAGCGGTAGCGGGGGAATCAATGAGCAGTTCTTC. The full variable domain, its missing parts supplied by reference TRBV5-1 and TRBJ2-1, is KAGVTQTPRYLIKTRGQQVTLSCSPISGHRSVSWYQQTPGQGLQFLFEYFSETQRNKGNFPGRFSGRQFSNSRSEMNVSTLELGDSALYLCASSGSGGINEQFFGPGTRLTVL.

The V call is TRBV7-3, the J call TRBJ1-6; a possible D gene is TRBD1 (6 bases). The CDR3 has 15 amino acids. The germline CDR1 and CDR2 sequences are SGHTA and FQGTGA. The V and J ends lost 2 bases and 7 bases respectively, with 12 bases between them. The CDR3 sequence is CASSLAGVGNSPLHF. As DNA, the CDR3 is TGTGCCAGCAGCTTAGCAGGGGTGGGAAATTCACCCCTCCACTTT. Full variable domain (rest looked up from reference TRBV7-3 and TRBJ1-6): GAGVSQTPSNKVTEKGKYVELRCDPISGHTALYWYRQSLGQGPEFLIYFQGTGAADDSGLPNDRFFAVRPEGSVSTLKIQRTERGDSAVYLCASSLAGVGNSPLHFGNGTRLTVT.

The V gene is TRBV3-1 (or the pseudogene TRBV3-2), the J gene TRBJ2-5; TRBD1 aligns across 10 bases. Looked up from germline, CDR1 is LGHDT and CDR2 is YNNKEL (reference sequence). Losses at the gene ends were 4 bases for V and 5 bases for J; bases not matched to a gene: 7. CDR3 length: 15 residues. The CDR3 nucleotides are TGTGCCAGCAGCCCGAGGACAGGGGGGATGGAGACCCAGTACTTC. This codes for CASSPRTGGMETQYF.

CDR3 sequence (DNA): TGTGCCAGCAGCCCCAGACAGGTGATCATGAACACTGAAGCTTTCTTT. It specifies CASSPRQVIMNTEAFF. The chain combines TRBV7-9 with TRBJ1-1, with D possibly matching TRBD1 (6 bases). Between the trimmed V and J ends, which lost 5 bases and 0 bases, there was a span of 16 bases. The germline V gene encodes CDR1 SEHNR and CDR2 FQNEAQ (reference sequence). This CDR3 region has 16 residues.

This chain connects TRBV9 to TRBJ2-2; D not certain. Germline V gives CDR1 SGDLS, CDR2 YYNGEE. This CDR3 has 14 residues. Trimming took off 2 bases at V and 1 base at J, with 6 bases between the two ends. The CDR3 sequence: CASSVAVNTGELFF. The CDR3 DNA reads as TGTGCCAGCAGCGTGGCAGTGAACACCGGGGAGCTGTTTTTT.

CDR3 DNA sequence: TGTGCCAGCAGCCAAGATCTCAGGACCGAGCAGTACTTC. It is translated as CASSQDLRTEQYF. V is TRBV14 and J is TRBJ2-7; D ambiguous. CDR3 length: 13 amino acids. Germline V gene lookup returns CDR1 SGHDN and CDR2 FVKESK. V shed 0 bases and J shed 6 bases, with 9 bases lying between them.